Sequencing of this TCR beta chain was carried out in a study of cytomegalovirus exposure and HLA in healthy donors. Across the study: Ancestry clustering placed around 81% of several hundred genotyped donors in the Caucasian-associated cluster.

With regard to this clone: Antigen: not known.

The PCR made use of 60 Vbeta and 13 Jbeta primers. The table came from immunoSEQ multiplex PCR; TCRdb's copy has only in-frame clones and leaves some out. The data show some 150,000 clones, 82% seen once. The CDR3 runs 17 residues. Germline lookup yields CDR1 MDHEN and CDR2 SYDVKM. V shed 3 bases and J shed 0 bases, with 15 bases lying between them. Findings of the study overall: HLA alleles were associated with roughly 15,000 TCR beta sequences in a later analysis at 0.05 false discovery rate.

This sequence joins TRBV28 and TRBJ2-4; the D gene is possibly TRBD2 (6 bases). The clonotype was recovered from a man aged 25 to 45 in good health and CMV-seropositive. The sequenced material came from PBMCs. Here the CDR3 reads CASSLVRELLAKNIQYF. In DNA, the CDR3 is TGTGCCAGCAGTTTGGTGCGGGAACTACTAGCCAAAAACATTCAGTACTTC.